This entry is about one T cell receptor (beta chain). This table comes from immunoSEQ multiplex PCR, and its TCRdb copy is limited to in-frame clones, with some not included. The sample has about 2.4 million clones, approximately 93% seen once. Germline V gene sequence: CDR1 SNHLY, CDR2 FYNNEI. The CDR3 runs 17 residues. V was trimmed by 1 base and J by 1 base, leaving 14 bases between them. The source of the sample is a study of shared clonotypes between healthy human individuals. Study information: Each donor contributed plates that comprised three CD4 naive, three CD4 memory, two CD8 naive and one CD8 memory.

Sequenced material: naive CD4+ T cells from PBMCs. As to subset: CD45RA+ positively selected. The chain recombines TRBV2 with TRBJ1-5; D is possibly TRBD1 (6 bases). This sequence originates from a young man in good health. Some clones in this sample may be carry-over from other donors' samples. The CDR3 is CASSEGPTGSSNQPQHF. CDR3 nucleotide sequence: TGTGCCAGCAGTGAAGGCCCCACAGGGTCGAGCAATCAGCCCCAGCATTTT.